This paragraph reports one TCR beta chain. Antigen unknown. Each patient's relapse followed autologous stem cell transplantation, and brentuximab vedotin exposure varied. The repertoire was sequenced with immunoSEQ multiplex PCR; TCRdb's copy has only in-frame clones and lacks some. The sample consists of over 5,500 clones, over 60% of them appearing once. The data were taken from a study of PD-1 blockade in classical Hodgkin lymphoma. The study's findings and limits: Complete responders entered with baseline diversity on par with newly diagnosed patients, the results showed. Patients were excluded if nivolumab began under 1 year after ASCT (the autologous transplant).

Here the sequenced sample was peripheral blood mononuclear cells (PBMCs), taken at baseline. The source of this sequence is a human donor with classical Hodgkin lymphoma.

The CDR3 sequence: CASSRGGQGADYGYTF. The CDR3 DNA reads as TGTGCCAGCAGCCGGGGGGGACAGGGGGCCGACTATGGCTACACCTTC. The V gene is TRBV7-2, the J gene TRBJ1-2, with TRBD1 matching over 12 bases. V lost 5 bases and J lost 3; bases outside the gene matches: 7. The CDR3 consists of 16 residues. Germline V gives CDR1 SGHTA, CDR2 FQGNSA.